The rows below give T cell receptor beta chains drawn from one sample of a study of spatial heterogeneity in lung cancer. TCRdb processed the 5' RACE reads anew with MiXCR; each CDR3 protein has one entry. The sample lists more than 85,000 distinct CDR3 sequences; approximately 8.2% were seen once. The sequencing used PBMCs, collected at surgery. Every receptor here comes from a male donor with early-stage non-small cell lung cancer. CDR3s include the opening cysteine and the closing phenylalanine or tryptophan. Each record gives: clone size, V gene, J gene, CDR3 length, D gene, CDR3 protein, CDR3 DNA. D genes are given only for firm matches. Clone size is given for some rows only: seen once, a few or many times, or a class if the clone is expanded.

>-|TRBV7-2|TRBJ2-3|16|TRBD2
CASSLRTSGRTDTQYF
TGTGCCAGCAGCTTACGGACTAGCGGGAGGACAGATACGCAGTATTTT
>few|TRBV29-1|TRBJ1-5|14|TRBD1
CSVRQGGNNQPQHF
TGCAGCGTCCGACAGGGGGGGAACAATCAGCCCCAGCATTTT
>-|TRBV25-1|TRBJ2-3|12|-
CASRAEADTQYF
TGTGCCAGTAGAGCGGAGGCAGATACGCAGTATTTT
>many|TRBV29-1|TRBJ1-5|12|TRBD1
CSVGQGVQPQHF
TGCAGCGTTGGACAGGGGGTACAGCCCCAGCATTTT
>few|TRBV20-1|TRBJ2-2|17|TRBD1
CSARDRGPAGATGELFF
TGCAGTGCGAGGGACAGGGGCCCGGCGGGAGCTACCGGGGAGCTGTTTTTT
>-|TRBV24-1|TRBJ2-1|15|TRBD1
CATSDPGQGGNEQFF
TGTGCCACCAGTGACCCGGGACAGGGGGGAAATGAGCAGTTCTTC
>-|TRBV5-1|TRBJ2-3|15|-
CASSLSGTGTDTQYF
TGCGCCAGCAGCTTGAGCGGGACAGGCACAGATACGCAGTATTTT
>many|TRBV24-1|TRBJ2-5|15|TRBD1
CATSDVQGAQETQYF
TGTGCCACCAGTGATGTACAGGGGGCTCAAGAGACCCAGTACTTC
>many|TRBV5-1|TRBJ2-5|13|-
CASSLNREETQYF
TGCGCCAGCAGCTTGAACAGGGAAGAGACCCAGTACTTC
>few|TRBV28|TRBJ2-2|14|-
CASSPLTGTGELFF
TGTGCCAGCAGTCCCCTTACAGGGACCGGGGAGCTGTTTTTT
>few|TRBV6-5|TRBJ2-1|13|-
CASRAQASSKQFF
TGTGCCAGCAGGGCACAGGCGAGTAGTAAGCAGTTCTTC
>-|TRBV9|TRBJ1-6|19|TRBD1
CASSAGQSLRAAYNSPLHF
TGTGCCAGCAGCGCGGGACAGTCGCTAAGGGCTGCGTATAATTCACCCCTCCACTTT
>many|TRBV28|TRBJ2-5|14|-
CASRRTRTEETQYF
TGTGCCAGCAGGCGCACTCGGACAGAAGAGACCCAGTACTTC
>-|TRBV7-9|TRBJ2-6|13|-
CASSHSGANVLTF
TGTGCCAGCAGCCACTCTGGGGCCAACGTCCTGACTTTC
>-|TRBV7-9|TRBJ2-2|16|TRBD1
CASSLWDRAFAGELFF
TGTGCCAGCAGCTTATGGGACAGGGCTTTTGCCGGGGAGCTGTTTTTT
>-|TRBV6-5|TRBJ2-7|17|-
CASSYSQASGDSYEQYF
TGTGCCAGCAGTTACTCCCAAGCCAGCGGAGACTCCTACGAGCAGTACTTC
>many|TRBV12-3/TRBV12-4|TRBJ2-5|12|TRBD1
CARGQGMETQYF
TGTGCCAGGGGACAGGGTATGGAGACCCAGTACTTC
>many|TRBV20-1|TRBJ1-5|15|-
CSASDGNLGNQPQHF
TGCAGTGCTAGCGATGGGAATCTGGGGAATCAGCCCCAGCATTTT
>many|TRBV20-1|TRBJ1-2|15|-
CSARDWAAANYGYTF
TGCAGTGCTAGAGACTGGGCAGCTGCTAACTATGGCTACACCTTC
>many|TRBV7-3|TRBJ1-1|14|-
CASSSSGGDTEAFF
TGTGCCAGCAGCTCGTCAGGAGGGGACACTGAAGCTTTCTTT
>-|TRBV5-1|TRBJ2-3|16|TRBD2
CASSPRLAGSTDTQYF
TGCGCCAGCAGCCCTCGACTAGCGGGCAGCACAGATACGCAGTATTTT
>few|TRBV28|TRBJ1-5|13|-
CASSPGAHQPQHF
TGTGCCAGCAGCCCGGGGGCTCATCAGCCCCAGCATTTT
>few|TRBV29-1|TRBJ2-3|13|TRBD1
CSVGGTGGNTQYF
TGCAGCGTCGGTGGGACAGGGGGGAATACGCAGTATTTT
>few|TRBV6-5|TRBJ1-5|16|TRBD1
CASSRQGVLGSQPQHF
TGTGCCAGCAGTCGACAGGGAGTATTAGGTAGTCAGCCCCAGCATTTT
>many|TRBV5-1|TRBJ2-3|13|-
CASSPRSGDTQYF
TGCGCCAGCAGCCCCAGATCAGGGGATACGCAGTATTTT
>-|TRBV24-1|TRBJ2-3|13|-
CATNRLTTDTQYF
TGTGCCACCAATAGACTTACCACAGATACGCAGTATTTT
>few|TRBV20-1|TRBJ2-7|14|-
CSASRGDSTYEQYF
TGCAGTGCTAGTAGGGGGGACTCCACCTACGAGCAGTACTTC
>many|TRBV7-2|TRBJ1-2|15|-
CASSFQSTGNYGYTF
TGTGCCAGCAGCTTTCAGAGCACAGGAAACTATGGCTACACCTTC
>few|TRBV20-1|TRBJ1-2|14|-
CSAILTRLNYGYTF
TGCAGTGCTATCCTCACAAGACTCAACTATGGCTACACCTTC
>many|TRBV29-1|TRBJ2-5|12|TRBD1
CSAGTGQETQYF
TGCAGCGCAGGGACAGGGCAAGAGACCCAGTACTTC
>medium-sized|TRBV7-2|TRBJ1-5|14|-
CASSPQGSNQPQHF
TGTGCCAGCAGTCCTCAGGGGAGCAATCAGCCCCAGCATTTT
>few|TRBV6-1|TRBJ1-6|17|-
CASSPGGLSSYNSPLHF
TGTGCCAGCAGCCCCGGCGGCTTGAGCTCCTATAATTCACCCCTCCACTTT
>-|TRBV5-4|TRBJ2-4|15|-
CASSLTGLAKNIQYF
TGTGCCAGCAGCTTGACGGGTCTAGCCAAAAACATTCAGTACTTC
>few|TRBV5-1|TRBJ2-1|14|TRBD1
CASSHGTGEDEQFF
TGCGCCAGCAGCCACGGGACAGGGGAAGATGAGCAGTTCTTC
>many|TRBV7-3|TRBJ2-2|15|TRBD2
CASSPGLAGTGELFF
TGTGCCAGCAGTCCCGGACTAGCGGGAACCGGGGAGCTGTTTTTT
>-|TRBV5-1|TRBJ2-7|16|TRBD2
CASSLSSGGRGYEQYF
TGCGCCAGCAGCTTGTCATCGGGCGGGAGGGGATACGAGCAGTACTTC
>-|TRBV19|TRBJ2-2|14|-
CASSTGRYTGELFF
TGTGCCAGTAGTACCGGGAGATACACCGGGGAGCTGTTTTTT
>few|TRBV5-1|TRBJ2-5|14|-
CASTLTPGQETQYF
TGCGCCAGCACCCTCACGCCAGGGCAAGAGACCCAGTACTTC
>many|TRBV24-1|TRBJ2-5|16|TRBD2
CATLGLASWVEETQYF
TGTGCCACCCTAGGACTAGCTTCATGGGTTGAAGAGACCCAGTACTTC
>few|TRBV3-1|TRBJ2-2|15|-
CASSPPGSWTGELFF
TGTGCCAGCAGCCCACCAGGGAGTTGGACCGGGGAGCTGTTTTTT
>-|TRBV10-3|TRBJ2-1|19|-
CAISDFGPGEIRSYNEQFF
TGTGCCATCAGTGATTTTGGTCCAGGGGAAATTCGCTCCTACAATGAGCAGTTCTTC
>-|TRBV2|TRBJ2-5|11|-
CASSDRETQYF
TGTGCCAGCAGTGATCGAGAGACCCAGTACTTC
>-|TRBV18|TRBJ1-5|15|TRBD1
CASSPADRVFQPQHF
TGTGCCAGCTCACCTGCTGACAGGGTTTTTCAGCCCCAGCATTTT
>few|TRBV5-1|TRBJ2-3|15|TRBD2
CASSLGTSGTDTQYF
TGCGCCAGCAGCTTGGGGACTAGCGGCACAGATACGCAGTATTTT
>many|TRBV12-3/TRBV12-4|TRBJ2-5|14|TRBD1
CASSFTTGEETQYF
TGTGCCAGCAGTTTCACGACAGGGGAAGAGACCCAGTACTTC
>many|TRBV4-2|TRBJ2-6|17|-
CASGEGRGVSGANVLTF
TGTGCCAGCGGAGAGGGCAGGGGGGTCTCTGGGGCCAACGTCCTGACTTTC
>many|TRBV29-1|TRBJ2-7|14|-
CSVEGGAESYEQYF
TGCAGCGTTGAAGGGGGGGCCGAATCCTACGAGCAGTACTTC
>few|TRBV20-1|TRBJ2-5|13|-
CSAVTPYQETQYF
TGCAGTGCTGTGACTCCTTACCAAGAGACCCAGTACTTC
>-|TRBV14|TRBJ2-3|17|TRBD2
CASSPRQAAGTADTQYF
TGTGCCAGCAGCCCTCGACAAGCAGCGGGAACCGCAGATACGCAGTATTTT
>-|TRBV28|TRBJ1-6|14|TRBD1
CASIQDRENSPLHF
TGTGCCAGCATTCAGGACAGGGAAAATTCACCCCTCCACTTT
>-|TRBV30|TRBJ2-6|14|-
CAWSGSSGANVLTF
TGTGCCTGGAGTGGAAGTTCTGGGGCCAACGTCCTGACTTTC
>many|TRBV29-1|TRBJ2-7|11|TRBD1
CSVGHRGEQYF
TGCAGCGTTGGTCACAGGGGCGAGCAGTACTTC
>-|TRBV19|TRBJ2-7|13|-
CASSARQGNEQYF
TGTGCCAGTAGTGCCCGGCAGGGAAACGAGCAGTACTTC
>many|TRBV29-1|TRBJ2-3|14|-
CSALLGGGTDTQYF
TGCAGCGCCCTGCTTGGCGGGGGCACAGATACGCAGTATTTT
>once|TRBV5-1|TRBJ2-1|14|TRBD1
CASSLQGPRNEQFF
TGCGCCAGCAGCTTACAGGGGCCCCGGAATGAGCAGTTCTTC